Listed here is a single T cell receptor beta chain. TCRdb re-analysed the 5' RACE reads in MiXCR, keeping a single row per CDR3 protein. The table lists approximately 250,000 distinct CDR3 sequences, over 30% of them singletons. V was trimmed by 1 base and J by 12 bases, leaving 11 bases between them. Germline V gene lookup returns CDR1 LGHNT and CDR2 FRNRAP. The CDR3 covers 12 residues. This record belongs to a study of CD8 T cells in ankylosing spondylitis. The V and J genes are TRBV12-5 and TRBJ2-3; no clear D gene. Sequences were obtained from blood, either unsorted or a sorted T cell fraction (not recorded which). This clonotype originated in a male donor with ankylosing spondylitis or in good health (not recorded which). The CDR3 loop reads CASGLGSNSQYF. The CDR3 DNA is TGTGCTAGTGGTTTGGGGAGCAACTCCCAGTATTTT.